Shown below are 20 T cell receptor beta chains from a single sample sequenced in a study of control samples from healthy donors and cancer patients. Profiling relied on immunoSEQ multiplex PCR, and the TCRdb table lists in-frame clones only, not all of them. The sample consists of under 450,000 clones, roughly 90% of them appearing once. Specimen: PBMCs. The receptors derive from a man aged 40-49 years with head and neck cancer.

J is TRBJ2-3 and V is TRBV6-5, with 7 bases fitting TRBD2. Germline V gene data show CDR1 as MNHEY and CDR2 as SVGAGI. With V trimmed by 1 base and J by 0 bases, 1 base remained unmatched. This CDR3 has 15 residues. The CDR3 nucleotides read TGTGCCAGCAGTTACTTGGGGGGGAGCACAGATACGCAGTATTTT. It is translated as CASSYLGGSTDTQYF.

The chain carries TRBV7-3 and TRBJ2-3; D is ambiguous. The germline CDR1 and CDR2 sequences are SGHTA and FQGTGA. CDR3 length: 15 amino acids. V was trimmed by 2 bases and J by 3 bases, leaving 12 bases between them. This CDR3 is CASSLGVGRTDTQYF. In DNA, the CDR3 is TGTGCCAGCAGCTTAGGAGTCGGCAGAACAGATACGCAGTATTTT.

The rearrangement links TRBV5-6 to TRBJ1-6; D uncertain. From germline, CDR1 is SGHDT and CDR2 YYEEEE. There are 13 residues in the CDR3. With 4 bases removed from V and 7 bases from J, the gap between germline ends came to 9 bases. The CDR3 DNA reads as TGTGCCAGCAGCGTCGTCCGGAATTCACCCCTCCACTTT. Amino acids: CASSVVRNSPLHF.

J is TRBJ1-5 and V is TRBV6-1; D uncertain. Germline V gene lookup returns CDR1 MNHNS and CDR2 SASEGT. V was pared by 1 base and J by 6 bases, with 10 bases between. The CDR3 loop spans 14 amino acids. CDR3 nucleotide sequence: TGTGCCAGCAGTGAAGGGCCAGAAGGTCAGCCCCAGCATTTT. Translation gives CASSEGPEGQPQHF.

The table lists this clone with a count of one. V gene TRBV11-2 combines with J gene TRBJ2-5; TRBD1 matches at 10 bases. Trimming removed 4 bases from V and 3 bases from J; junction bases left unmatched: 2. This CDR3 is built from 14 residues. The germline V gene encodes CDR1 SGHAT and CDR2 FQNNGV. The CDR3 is CASSSDRGKETQYF. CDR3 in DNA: TGTGCCAGCAGCTCGGACAGGGGGAAAGAGACCCAGTACTTC.

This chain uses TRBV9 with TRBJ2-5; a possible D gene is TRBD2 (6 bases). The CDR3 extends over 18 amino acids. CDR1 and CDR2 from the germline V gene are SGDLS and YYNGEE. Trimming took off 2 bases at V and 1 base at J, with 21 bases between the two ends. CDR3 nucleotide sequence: TGTGCCAGCAGCGTTAAGGTGAAGGAGGGACTCCTCCAAGAGACCCAGTACTTC. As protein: CASSVKVKEGLLQETQYF.

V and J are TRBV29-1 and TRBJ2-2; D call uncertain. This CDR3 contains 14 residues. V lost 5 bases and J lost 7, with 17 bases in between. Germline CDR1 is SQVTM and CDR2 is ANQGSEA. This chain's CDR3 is CSVKARQTHGELFF. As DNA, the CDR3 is TGCAGCGTTAAAGCGCGGCAGACACACGGGGAGCTGTTTTTT.

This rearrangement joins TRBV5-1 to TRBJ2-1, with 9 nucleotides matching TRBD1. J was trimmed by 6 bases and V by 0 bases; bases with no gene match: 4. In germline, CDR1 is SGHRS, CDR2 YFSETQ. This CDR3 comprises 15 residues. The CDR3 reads CASSLAGTGPNEQFF. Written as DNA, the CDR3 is TGCGCCAGCAGCTTGGCGGGGACAGGGCCCAATGAGCAGTTCTTC.

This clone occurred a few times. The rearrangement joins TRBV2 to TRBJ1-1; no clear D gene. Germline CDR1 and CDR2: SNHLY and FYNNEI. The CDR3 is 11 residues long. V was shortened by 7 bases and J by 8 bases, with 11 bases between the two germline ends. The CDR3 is CASKVWTEAFF. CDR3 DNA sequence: TGTGCCAGCAAGGTCTGGACGGAAGCTTTCTTT.

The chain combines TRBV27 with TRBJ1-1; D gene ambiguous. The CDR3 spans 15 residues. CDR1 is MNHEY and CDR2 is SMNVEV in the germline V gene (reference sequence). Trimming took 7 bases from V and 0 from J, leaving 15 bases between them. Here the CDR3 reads CASTLSASLNTEAFF. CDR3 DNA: TGTGCCAGCACCCTATCTGCCTCTTTGAACACTGAAGCTTTCTTT.

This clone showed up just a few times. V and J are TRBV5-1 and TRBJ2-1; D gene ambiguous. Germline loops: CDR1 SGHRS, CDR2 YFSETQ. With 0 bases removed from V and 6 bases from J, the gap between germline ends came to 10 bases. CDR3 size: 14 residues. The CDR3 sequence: CASSLGTLGNEQFF. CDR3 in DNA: TGCGCCAGCAGCTTGGGGACCCTCGGCAATGAGCAGTTCTTC. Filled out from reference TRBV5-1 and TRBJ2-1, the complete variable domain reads KAGVTQTPRYLIKTRGQQVTLSCSPISGHRSVSWYQQTPGQGLQFLFEYFSETQRNKGNFPGRFSGRQFSNSRSEMNVSTLELGDSALYLCASSLGTLGNEQFFGPGTRLTVL.

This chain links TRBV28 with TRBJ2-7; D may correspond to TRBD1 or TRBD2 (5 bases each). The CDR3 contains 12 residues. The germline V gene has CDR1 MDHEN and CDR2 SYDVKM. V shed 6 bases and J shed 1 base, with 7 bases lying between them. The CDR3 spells CASRRGSYEQYF. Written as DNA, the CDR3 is TGTGCCAGCAGGAGGGGATCCTACGAGCAGTACTTC.

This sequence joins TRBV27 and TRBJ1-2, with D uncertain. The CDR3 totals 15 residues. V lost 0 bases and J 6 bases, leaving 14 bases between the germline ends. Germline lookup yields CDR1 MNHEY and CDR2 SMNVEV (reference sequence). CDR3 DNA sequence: TGTGCCAGCAGTTTATCAACCCGGGGTTTCGATGGCTACACCTTC. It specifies CASSLSTRGFDGYTF.

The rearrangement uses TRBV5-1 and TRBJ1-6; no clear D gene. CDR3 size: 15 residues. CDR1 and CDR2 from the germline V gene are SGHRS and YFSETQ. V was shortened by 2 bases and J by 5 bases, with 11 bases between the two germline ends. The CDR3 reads CASSFTDLDNSPLHF. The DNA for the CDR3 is TGCGCCAGCAGCTTCACAGATCTCGATAATTCACCCCTCCACTTT.

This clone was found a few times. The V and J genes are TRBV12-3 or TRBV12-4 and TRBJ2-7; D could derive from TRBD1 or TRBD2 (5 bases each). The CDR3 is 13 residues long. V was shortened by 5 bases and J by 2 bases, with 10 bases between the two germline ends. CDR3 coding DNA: TGTGCCAGCAGTCCTGGGACGGCCTACGAGCAGTACTTC. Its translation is CASSPGTAYEQYF.

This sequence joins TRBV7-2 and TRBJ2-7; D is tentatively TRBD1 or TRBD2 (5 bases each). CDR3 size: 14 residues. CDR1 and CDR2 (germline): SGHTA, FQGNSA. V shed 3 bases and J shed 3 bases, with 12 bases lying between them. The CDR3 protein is CASSFGTAYYEQYF. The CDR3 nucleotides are TGTGCCAGCAGCTTCGGGACGGCTTACTACGAGCAGTACTTC.

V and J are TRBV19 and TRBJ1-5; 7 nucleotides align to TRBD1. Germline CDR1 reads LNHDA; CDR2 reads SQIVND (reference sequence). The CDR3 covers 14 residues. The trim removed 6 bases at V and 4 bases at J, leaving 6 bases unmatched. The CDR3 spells CASRTGSRNQPQHF. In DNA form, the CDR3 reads TGTGCCAGTAGGACAGGGAGTAGGAATCAGCCCCAGCATTTT.

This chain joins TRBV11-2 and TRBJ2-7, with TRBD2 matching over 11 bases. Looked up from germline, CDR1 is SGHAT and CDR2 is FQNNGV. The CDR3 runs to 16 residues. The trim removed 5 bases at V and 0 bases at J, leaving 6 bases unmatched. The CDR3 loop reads CASSPRLAGNSYEQYF. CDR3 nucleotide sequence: TGTGCCAGCAGCCCCCGACTAGCGGGAAACTCCTACGAGCAGTACTTC.

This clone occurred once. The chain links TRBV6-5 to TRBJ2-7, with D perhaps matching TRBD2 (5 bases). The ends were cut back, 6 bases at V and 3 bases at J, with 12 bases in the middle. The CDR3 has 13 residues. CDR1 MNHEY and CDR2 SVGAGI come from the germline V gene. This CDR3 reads CASRAGRYYEQYF. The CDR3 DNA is TGTGCCAGCAGGGCGGGCAGATACTACGAGCAGTACTTC.

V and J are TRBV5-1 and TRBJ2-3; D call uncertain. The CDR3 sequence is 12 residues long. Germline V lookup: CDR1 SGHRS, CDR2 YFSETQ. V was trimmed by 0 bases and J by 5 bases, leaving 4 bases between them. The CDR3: CASSLEGDTQYF. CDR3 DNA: TGCGCCAGCAGCTTGGAGGGAGATACGCAGTATTTT.